This T cell receptor (beta chain) was sequenced for a study of beta chain features in type 1 diabetes. In the study overall: Examination spanned about 110 million sorted cells from all samples.

Expressed TCRB transcripts were sequenced because the entire RNA isolate underwent reverse transcription. Only in-frame clones appear in the TCRdb table, and some are missing; sequencing was by immunoSEQ multiplex PCR. This table holds 150,000 to 200,000 clones, roughly 9.1% found once. CDR1 and CDR2 (germline): SGHNT, YYREEE (reference sequence). CDR3 length: 16 amino acids. The V and J ends lost 1 base and 2 bases, in that order; junction bases with no gene match: 5. V gene TRBV5-4 combines with J gene TRBJ2-3; the match to TRBD2 covers 9 bases. Sequencing used central memory CD4+ T cells from blood. The sequence was collected from a woman between 18 and 30 years old in good health. This chain's CDR3 is CASSLMTSGNTDTQYF. CDR3 coding DNA: TGTGCCAGCAGCTTGATGACTAGCGGAAACACAGATACGCAGTATTTT.